This entry describes one T cell receptor (beta chain). The V and J ends lost 0 bases and 4 bases respectively, with 17 bases between them. Germline CDR1 DFQATT, CDR2 SNEGSKA (reference sequence). The CDR3 consists of 16 residues. Primers used in a second PCR of about 6 to 12 cycles were a sample-barcoded 5' primer and a J-beta primer mix. TCRdb reprocessed the 5' RACE reads via MiXCR and lists one record per CDR3 protein. The sample includes about 680,000 distinct CDR3 sequences, approximately 49% of them seen just once. This specimen belongs to a study of blood T cells in healthy people across ages. The rearrangement joins TRBV20-1 to TRBJ2-3; possible D gene TRBD2, 6 bases. The source of this sequence is a woman between 55 and 75 years old in good health. Material for sequencing was blood. The CDR3 nucleotides are TGCAGTGCTAGAGAGGTAATAGCGGAGAGACCAGATACGCAGTATTTT. It is translated as CSAREVIAERPDTQYF.